Reported below is one T cell receptor beta chain. This CDR3 has 13 residues. Germline V gene sequence: CDR1 KGHSH, CDR2 LQKENI. Between the trimmed V and J ends, which lost 6 bases and 4 bases, there was a span of 9 bases. The data stem from a study of blood T cell repertoires in COVID-19. Across the whole study: Both acute and convalescent COVID-19 samples were obtained from the United States, Italy and Spain. In each case, the material was cDNA or gDNA derived from T cells, B-cell-depleted T cells, or PBMCs.

As processed by the authors: By means of reference gene primer amplification, nucleated cell counts were estimated. Measured with immunoSEQ multiplex PCR; TCRdb has only the in-frame clones, and not every one. The V and J calls and the clone size are those of that table, but D and trimming were determined from the DNA. The table has fewer than 130,000 clones, approximately 90% seen once. Sequenced input: peripheral blood. V gene TRBV18 combines with J gene TRBJ2-2; tentative D call: TRBD2 (5 bases). This TCR was recovered from an elderly woman with acute or convalescent COVID-19. In nucleotides, the CDR3 is TGTGCCAGCTCTTCTGGGAGCACCGGGGAGCTGTTTTTT. Its protein is CASSSGSTGELFF.